The clone carrying this T cell receptor (beta chain) was seen ten or more times. Its specificity is unknown. All sequencing subjects had displayed CD8+CD57+ cell expansion on flow cytometry. Every patient presented with severe acquired aplastic anemia. Patients had received no therapy at the time of blood sampling. Trimming removed 5 bases at V and 0 bases at J, with 10 bases between. CDR3 length: 13 residues. Germline values: CDR1 SQVTM, CDR2 ANQGSEA. The record originates from a study of CD8+CD57+ T cells in acquired aplastic anemia. Across the whole study: Average DNA yield from sorted CD4+ and CD8+ cells was approximately 3.2 ug.

Study results and limitations: It was found that almost 30 CD8+ CDR3 sequences were shared between patients and controls.

Both TCR beta VDJ combination and CDR3 sequence profiling were carried out. Genomic DNA was the template for this profiling. TCRdb fed the reads into MiXCR, producing one record per CDR3 protein. The repertoire holds 150,000 to 200,000 distinct CDR3 sequences, with 40% to 55% as singletons. The clonotype comes from a human donor with aplastic anemia. The chain has TRBV29-1 and TRBJ1-1; no firm D call. Sequenced input: sorted CD4+, CD8+, or CD8+CD57+ T cells (not recorded which) from PBMCs. The CDR3: CSVLPRVNTEAFF. As DNA, the CDR3 is TGCAGCGTTCTTCCCCGTGTGAACACTGAAGCTTTCTTT.